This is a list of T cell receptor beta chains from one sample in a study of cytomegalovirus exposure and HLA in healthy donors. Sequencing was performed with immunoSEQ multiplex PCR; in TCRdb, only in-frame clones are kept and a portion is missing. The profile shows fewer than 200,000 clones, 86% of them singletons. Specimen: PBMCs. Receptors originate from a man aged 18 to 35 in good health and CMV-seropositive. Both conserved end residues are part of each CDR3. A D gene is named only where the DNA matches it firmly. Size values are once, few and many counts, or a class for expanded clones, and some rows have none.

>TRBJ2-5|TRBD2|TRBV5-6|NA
TGTGCCAGCAGCTGGTGGGGGGGAGAGACCCAGTACTTC
CASSWWGGETQYF
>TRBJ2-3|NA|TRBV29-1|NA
TGCAGCGTTGAAAACCGACAGCTTCTTAGCACAGATACGCAGTATTTT
CSVENRQLLSTDTQYF
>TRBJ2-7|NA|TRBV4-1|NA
TGCGCCAGCAGCCAGGGGGGGGCTAGCGGATGGGAGCAGTACTTC
CASSQGGASGWEQYF
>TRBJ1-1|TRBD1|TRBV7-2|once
TGTGCCAGCAGCTGGACAGGGGCGACTGAAGCTTTCTTT
CASSWTGATEAFF
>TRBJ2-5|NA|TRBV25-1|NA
TGTGCCAGCAGTGACGGGACACCATACCAAGAGACCCAGTACTTC
CASSDGTPYQETQYF
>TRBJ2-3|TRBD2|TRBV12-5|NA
TGTGCTAGTGGCGATGGACTAGCGAGAACAGATACGCAGTATTTT
CASGDGLARTDTQYF
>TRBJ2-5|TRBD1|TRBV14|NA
TGTGCCAGCAGCCAAGTTTTCACAGGGGAAGAGACCCAGTACTTC
CASSQVFTGEETQYF
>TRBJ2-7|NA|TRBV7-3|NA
TGTGCCAGCAGCTTAGGGCATAGCGGTAGCTACGAGCAGTACTTC
CASSLGHSGSYEQYF
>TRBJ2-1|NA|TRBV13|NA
TGTGCCAGCCGGGACTTCTCCTACAATGAGCAGTTCTTC
CASRDFSYNEQFF
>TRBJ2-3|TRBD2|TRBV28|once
TGTGCCAGCAGTTCCGGACTAGCGGTTGGGGAGCAGTATTTT
CASSSGLAVGEQYF
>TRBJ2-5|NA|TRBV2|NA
TGTGCCACCAAGGGGGGGTACCAAGAGACCCAGTACTTC
CATKGGYQETQYF
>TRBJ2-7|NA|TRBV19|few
TGTGCCAGTAGTATCGGCGGATCCTACGAGCAGTACTTC
CASSIGGSYEQYF
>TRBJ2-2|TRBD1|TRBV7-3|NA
TGTGCCAGCAGCCTCACAGGGGGCGGGCCTCCCGGGGAGCTGTTTTTT
CASSLTGGGPPGELFF
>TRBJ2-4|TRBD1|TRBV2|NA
TGTGCCAGCAGTCGGGACAGGATGAACATTCAGTACTTC
CASSRDRMNIQYF
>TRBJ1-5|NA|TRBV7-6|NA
TGTGCCAGCAGCTTACAGGGTTACGAGCCCCAGCATTTT
CASSLQGYEPQHF
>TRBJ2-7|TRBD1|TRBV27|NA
TGTGCCAGCAGACCCCCGGGGGGACAGGGAATCTACGAGCAGTACTTC
CASRPPGGQGIYEQYF
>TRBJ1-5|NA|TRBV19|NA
TGTGCCAGTCTCCCTCCGGGGGGCTGGGATCAGCCCCAGCATTTT
CASLPPGGWDQPQHF